This T cell receptor (beta chain) emerged from a study of graft-versus-host responses after intestinal transplantation. For the study at large: Induction with anti-thymocyte globulin, then tacrolimus and steroids for roughly 3 years, was given to all recipients.

On this clone: The antigen is not known.

Sequencing used immunoSEQ multiplex PCR; TCRdb keeps in-frame clones, though not all of them. In the table there are approximately 70,000 clones, 75% to 90% of which are singletons. The CDR3 covers 14 residues. Losses at the gene ends were 4 bases for V and 4 bases for J; bases not matched to a gene: 5. The germline CDR1 and CDR2 sequences are WNHNN and SYGVQD (reference sequence). The source is a human donor who was the organ donor for an intestinal transplant. V usage is TRBV10-1 and J usage is TRBJ2-3; 7 bases align to TRBD2. The input for sequencing was unstimulated CD4+ T cells sorted from spleen or lymph node cells, taken before transplant. As DNA, the CDR3 is TGCGCCAGCAGTGCGTATGGGGGGGCAGATACGCAGTATTTT. It yields the protein CASSAYGGADTQYF.